Listed here are 11 T cell receptor beta chains from one sample, sequenced in a study of shared clonotypes between healthy human individuals. Clones were sequenced by immunoSEQ multiplex PCR, and TCRdb holds only the in-frame ones, with some missing. The table includes more than 1.2 million clones, approximately 98.5% detected once. The sample taken for sequencing was naive CD4+ T cells sorted from blood. The subset here: CD45RA+ positively selected. The receptors here all came from a man aged 30 to 39 in good health.

The rearrangement joins TRBV10-2 to TRBJ1-5; 9 bases agree with TRBD1. The CDR3 has 18 amino acids. Germline loops: CDR1 WSHSY, CDR2 SAAADI. Trimming took 2 bases from V and 6 from J; bases not matched to a gene: 14. CDR3 sequence: CASSEPPRDREFGQPQHF. For the CDR3, the DNA is TGCGCCAGCAGTGAGCCCCCTCGGGACAGGGAGTTTGGTCAGCCCCAGCATTTT.

V gene TRBV6-1 combines with J gene TRBJ2-7; 11 bases map to TRBD1. Trimming removed 6 bases from V and 3 bases from J; junction bases left unmatched: 4. Per germline, CDR1 MNHNS and CDR2 SASEGT. The CDR3 extends over 14 amino acids. CDR3 coding DNA: TGTGCCAGCAGATCCGGGACAGGGGGCTACGAGCAGTACTTC. Amino acid sequence: CASRSGTGGYEQYF.

Details on this clone: Additional DNA sequences in this sample encode the identical CDR3. V usage is TRBV11-2 and J usage is TRBJ2-1; possibly TRBD1 for D (6 bases). In germline, CDR1 is SGHAT, CDR2 FQNNGV. The CDR3 length is 15 residues. Trimming stripped 1 base from V and 0 bases from J, with 7 bases between. CDR3 bases: TGTGCCAGCAGCTTAGTCAGGGGCTCCTACAATGAGCAGTTCTTC. It codes for CASSLVRGSYNEQFF. Drawing the rest from reference TRBV11-2 and TRBJ2-1, the complete variable domain is EAGVAQSPRYKIIEKRQSVAFWCNPISGHATLYWYQQILGQGPKLLIQFQNNGVVDDSQLPKDRFSAERLKGVDSTLKIQPAKLEDSAVYLCASSLVRGSYNEQFFGPGTRLTVL.

The chain employs TRBV19 and TRBJ2-7; TRBD1 or TRBD2 may be the D gene (6 bases each). CDR3 length: 16 amino acids. CDR1 is LNHDA and CDR2 is SQIVND in the germline V gene (reference sequence). The germline V and J ends were trimmed by 4 bases and 4 bases, with 20 bases remaining between them. CDR3 bases: TGTGCCAGTAGTACCCCCCGGGGGCCGGCGTCGTACGAGCAGTACTTC. Protein sequence: CASSTPRGPASYEQYF.

This clone was seen just once. Here the CDR3 reads CASTPRPTRALYEQYF. CDR3 bases: TGTGCCAGCACCCCCCGCCCAACTAGAGCCCTCTACGAGCAGTACTTC. The V call is TRBV9, the J call TRBJ2-7; TRBD2 is a possible D gene (5 bases). Trimming took off 6 bases at V and 3 bases at J, with 22 bases between the two ends. Germline CDR1 reads SGDLS; CDR2 reads YYNGEE. The CDR3 extends over 16 amino acids.

The CDR3 region is CASSQIFSGSGPNEQFF. The CDR3 nucleotides are TGCGCCAGCAGCCAAATTTTTAGCGGGAGCGGGCCTAATGAGCAGTTCTTC. V usage is TRBV4-3 and J usage is TRBJ2-1; 9 bases align to TRBD2. This CDR3 is built from 17 residues. CDR1 and CDR2 (germline): LGHNA, YSLEER. J lost 7 bases, V lost 2 bases, and 12 bases had no gene match.

V gene TRBV5-6 combines with J gene TRBJ2-5; a possible D gene is TRBD2 (5 bases). Trimming pared 3 bases from V and 4 bases from J, leaving 10 bases between. This CDR3 has 13 residues. The V gene's germline CDR1 is SGHDT and CDR2 YYEEEE. CDR3 loop: CASSSLEGETQYF. The CDR3 nucleotides are TGTGCCAGCAGCTCACTAGAAGGAGAGACCCAGTACTTC.

This clone was detected only once. At the DNA level, this CDR3 is encoded by other sequences in the same sample as well. This chain joins TRBV5-1 and TRBJ2-7, with 7 bases that match TRBD1. Germline CDR1 SGHRS, CDR2 YFSETQ. The V and J ends lost 4 bases and 2 bases, in that order; junction bases with no gene match: 3. The CDR3 runs to 13 residues. CDR3: CASSRDRAYEQYF. In DNA form, the CDR3 reads TGCGCCAGCAGCAGAGACAGGGCCTACGAGCAGTACTTC.

The CDR3 nucleotides read TGCGCCAGCAAGGATCAGGGGAGGAGACACTCCTACGAGCAGTACTTC. Protein product: CASKDQGRRHSYEQYF. V usage is TRBV10-2 and J usage is TRBJ2-7; possibly TRBD1 or TRBD2 for D (6 bases each). Germline V gene data show CDR1 as WSHSY and CDR2 as SAAADI. Trimming removed 7 bases at V and 0 bases at J, with 19 bases between. The CDR3 has 16 amino acids.

This clone was counted a single time. This chain uses TRBV11-2 with TRBJ2-5, with TRBD2 matching over 8 bases. The V gene's germline CDR1 is SGHAT and CDR2 FQNNGV. The CDR3 runs 14 residues. Germline trimming cut 5 bases from V and 5 bases from J; bases unmatched to any gene: 7. The DNA of the CDR3 is TGTGCCAGCAGCCGACGGACGGGGGGGGAGACCCAGTACTTC. This encodes CASSRRTGGETQYF.

This clone has a single count. This chain connects TRBV5-1 to TRBJ2-3; 7 bases fit TRBD2. Germline trimming cut 0 bases from V and 6 bases from J; bases unmatched to any gene: 1. The CDR3 contains 13 residues. Germline V gives CDR1 SGHRS, CDR2 YFSETQ. Written as DNA, the CDR3 is TGCGCCAGCAGCTTGGACGGGAGGGATACGCAGTATTTT. This codes for CASSLDGRDTQYF.